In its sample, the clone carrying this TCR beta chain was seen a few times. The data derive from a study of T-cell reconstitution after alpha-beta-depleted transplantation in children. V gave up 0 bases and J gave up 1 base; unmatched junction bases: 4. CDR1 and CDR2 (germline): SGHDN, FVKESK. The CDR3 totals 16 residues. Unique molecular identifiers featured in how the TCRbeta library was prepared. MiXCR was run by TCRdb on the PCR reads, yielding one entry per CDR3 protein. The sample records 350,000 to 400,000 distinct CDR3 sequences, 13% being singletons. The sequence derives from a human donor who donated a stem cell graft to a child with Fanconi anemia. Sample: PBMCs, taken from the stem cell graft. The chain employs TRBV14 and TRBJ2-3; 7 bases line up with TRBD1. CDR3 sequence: CASSQDRQGGTDTQYF. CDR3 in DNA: TGTGCCAGCAGCCAAGATCGACAGGGAGGCACAGATACGCAGTATTTT.